This is a list of T cell receptor beta chains from one sample in a study of blood T cell repertoires in COVID-19. The data were produced by immunoSEQ multiplex PCR, yet TCRdb's version contains in-frame clones alone and is incomplete. The sample carries approximately 200,000 clones, approximately 80% recorded once. Material: PBMCs or T cells enriched from blood (not recorded which). These receptors were collected from a man in his 60s who had recovered from COVID-19. CDR3s include the opening cysteine and the closing phenylalanine or tryptophan. The D gene is left open where the match is weak. Some rows have no size entry. The others give once, few or many, or a class for an expanded clone.

j_gene: TRBJ1-4
abundance: .
d_gene: .
v_gene: TRBV6-5
CDR3aa: CASSNTGRQEKLFF
CDR3nt: TGTGCCAGCAGTAACACCGGGAGACAAGAAAAACTGTTTTTT

j_gene: TRBJ2-5
abundance: .
d_gene: .
v_gene: TRBV5-1
CDR3aa: CASSSGYQETQYF
CDR3nt: TGCGCCAGCAGCTCGGGTTACCAAGAGACCCAGTACTTC

j_gene: TRBJ1-1
abundance: .
d_gene: .
v_gene: TRBV29-1
CDR3aa: CSVGGGGNTEAFF
CDR3nt: TGCAGCGTAGGGGGAGGGGGGAACACTGAAGCTTTCTTT

j_gene: TRBJ1-5
abundance: .
d_gene: .
v_gene: TRBV6-2/TRBV6-3
CDR3aa: CASSYWGDQPQHF
CDR3nt: TGTGCCAGCAGTTACTGGGGAGACCAGCCCCAGCATTTT

j_gene: TRBJ2-7
abundance: .
d_gene: TRBD2
v_gene: TRBV11-1
CDR3aa: CASSLGEGIIYEQYF
CDR3nt: TGTGCCAGCAGCTTAGGGGAGGGGATCATCTACGAGCAGTACTTC

j_gene: TRBJ1-4
abundance: .
d_gene: .
v_gene: TRBV11-2
CDR3aa: CASSPKGEHNEKLFF
CDR3nt: TGTGCCAGCAGCCCGAAAGGGGAACATAATGAAAAACTGTTTTTT

j_gene: TRBJ1-5
abundance: .
d_gene: .
v_gene: TRBV24-1
CDR3aa: CATSAQASNQPQHF
CDR3nt: TGTGCCACCTCGGCACAGGCTAGCAATCAGCCCCAGCATTTT

j_gene: TRBJ1-1
abundance: .
d_gene: .
v_gene: TRBV10-3
CDR3aa: CAIRSSGRAGTEAFF
CDR3nt: TGTGCCATCAGAAGCAGTGGGAGGGCGGGCACTGAAGCTTTCTTT

j_gene: TRBJ2-5
abundance: .
d_gene: TRBD1
v_gene: TRBV5-5
CDR3aa: CASSLRGQTQETQYF
CDR3nt: TGTGCCAGCAGCTTGAGGGGACAGACCCAAGAGACCCAGTACTTC

j_gene: TRBJ1-1
abundance: .
d_gene: .
v_gene: TRBV7-2
CDR3aa: CASSFRQGNTEAFF
CDR3nt: TGTGCCAGCAGCTTTCGGCAGGGGAACACTGAAGCTTTCTTT

j_gene: TRBJ2-1
abundance: .
d_gene: TRBD1
v_gene: TRBV13
CDR3aa: CASSLGDRGYYNEQFF
CDR3nt: TGTGCCAGCAGCTTAGGAGACAGGGGGTACTACAATGAGCAGTTCTTC

j_gene: TRBJ1-3
abundance: .
d_gene: TRBD1
v_gene: TRBV4-1
CDR3aa: CASSFEGQGTNTIYF
CDR3nt: TGCGCCAGCAGCTTCGAAGGACAGGGAACCAACACCATATATTTT

j_gene: TRBJ2-2
abundance: once
d_gene: .
v_gene: TRBV30
CDR3aa: CACPAGASNTGELFF
CDR3nt: TGTGCCTGTCCTGCGGGGGCATCGAACACCGGGGAGCTGTTTTTT

j_gene: TRBJ2-6
abundance: few
d_gene: .
v_gene: TRBV4-2
CDR3aa: CASSQESGSGANVLTF
CDR3nt: TGTGCCAGCAGCCAAGAGTCGGGGTCTGGGGCCAACGTCCTGACTTTC

j_gene: TRBJ2-7
abundance: .
d_gene: .
v_gene: TRBV5-6
CDR3aa: CASSLYRDTYEQYF
CDR3nt: TGTGCCAGCAGCTTATATCGGGACACCTACGAGCAGTACTTC

j_gene: TRBJ2-2
abundance: .
d_gene: .
v_gene: TRBV6-1
CDR3aa: CASSERPGLTGELFF
CDR3nt: TGTGCCAGCAGTGAACGGCCAGGATTAACCGGGGAGCTGTTTTTT

j_gene: TRBJ2-7
abundance: .
d_gene: TRBD1
v_gene: TRBV5-1
CDR3aa: CASSKGTGVNYEQYF
CDR3nt: TGCGCCAGCAGCAAAGGGACAGGTGTTAACTACGAGCAGTACTTC

j_gene: TRBJ2-1
abundance: .
d_gene: TRBD1
v_gene: TRBV11-3
CDR3aa: CASSLEAGTGGFNEQFF
CDR3nt: TGTGCCAGCAGCTTAGAGGCCGGGACAGGGGGTTTTAATGAGCAGTTCTTC

j_gene: TRBJ1-1
abundance: .
d_gene: .
v_gene: TRBV6-5
CDR3aa: CASSYRGNTEAFF
CDR3nt: TGTGCCAGCAGTTACCGGGGGAACACTGAAGCTTTCTTT

j_gene: TRBJ1-5
abundance: once
d_gene: TRBD1
v_gene: TRBV7-2
CDR3aa: CASSFQGGPQHF
CDR3nt: TGTGCCAGCAGCTTCCAGGGGGGGCCCCAGCATTTT

j_gene: TRBJ1-4
abundance: .
d_gene: TRBD1
v_gene: TRBV7-2
CDR3aa: CASSSGTAGEKLFF
CDR3nt: TGTGCCAGCAGCTCCGGGACAGCGGGTGAAAAACTGTTTTTT

j_gene: TRBJ1-1
abundance: .
d_gene: TRBD1
v_gene: TRBV3-1/TRBV3-2
CDR3aa: CASSPTGQGLNTEAFF
CDR3nt: TGTGCCAGCAGCCCTACGGGACAGGGGCTGAACACTGAAGCTTTCTTT

j_gene: TRBJ2-3
abundance: .
d_gene: .
v_gene: TRBV5-1
CDR3aa: CASSLWGRSTDTQYF
CDR3nt: TGCGCCAGCAGCTTGTGGGGCAGGAGCACAGATACGCAGTATTTT

j_gene: TRBJ2-7
abundance: .
d_gene: .
v_gene: TRBV18
CDR3aa: CASSPADSSYEQYF
CDR3nt: TGTGCCAGCTCACCCGCGGACAGTTCCTACGAGCAGTACTTC

j_gene: TRBJ1-2
abundance: few
d_gene: .
v_gene: TRBV7-9
CDR3aa: CASSVILDSRRNYGYTF
CDR3nt: TGTGCCAGCAGCGTTATTCTGGACAGCCGAAGAAACTATGGCTACACCTTC

j_gene: TRBJ1-4
abundance: .
d_gene: .
v_gene: TRBV6-5
CDR3aa: CASSRGEGELFF
CDR3nt: TGTGCCAGCAGTCGCGGGGAAGGGGAACTGTTTTTT